What follows describes a single T cell receptor beta chain. No antigen is known for it. Qualities for individual bases were not recorded, and no much larger clone is one base off. This sample stems from a study of OX40 agonist ivuxolimab in advanced cancers. About the investigation overall: The costimulatory receptor OX40 (CD134) was targeted by ivuxolimab, a fully human IgG2 agonistic monoclonal antibody. Intravenous ivuxolimab was administered to patients every 2 weeks at six dose levels: 0.01, 0.1, 0.3, 1.5, 3 and 10 mg/kg. Among the 52 dose-escalation patients, around 20 had hepatocellular carcinoma, approximately 15 melanoma, 9 renal cell carcinoma and 9 head and neck cancer. In the dose-escalation cohort, 82.7% of patients were male, and the mean age was approximately 60 years with a range of roughly 20 to 85. Patients were allowed to have had prior anti-PD-1, anti-PD-L1 or anti-CTLA-4 therapy, and more than 35% of the dose-escalation patients had been treated with checkpoint inhibitors. Three dose-escalation patients achieved partial responses, one with hepatocellular carcinoma and two with cutaneous melanoma. Peripheral TCRbeta sequencing aimed to test whether ivuxolimab altered TCR sequence diversity and caused clonal T-cell expansion. The monotherapy dose-escalation portion (N of about 47 patients) of the phase I ivuxolimab trial is reported in the paper. Overall results and qualifications from the work: In partial responders in the 0.1-3.0 mg/kg groups, normalized peripheral clonal expansion was found to be among the lowest, especially among CD8+ T cells. Clonal expansion of both CD4+ and CD8+ blood T cells was observed from baseline to week 6 at doses 0.1 to 3.0 mg/kg. Which antigens the clonally expanded peripheral T cells were specific for was not determined. Low levels of normalized T-cell clonal expansion were also shown by some nonresponding patients. After ivuxolimab, expanded clones were on average more numerous among CD8+ T cells than among CD4+ T cells.

Taken from cysteine to phenylalanine, the CDR3 has 15 residues. Here the CDR3 DNA is all that survives: 45 bases in frame from base 1. Taken from the germline V gene, the CDR1 and CDR2 loops are MNHNS and SASEGT. Trimming at the junction amounts to 8 bases on V and 0 bases on J, and the germline ends lie 14 bases apart. The trial excluded patients who had a history of autoimmune disease or who were on systemic immunosuppression. Peripheral blood for TCR sequencing was collected from all dose cohorts at baseline, on cycle 4 day 1, and on cycle 7 day 1. The samples were drawn from a first-in-human, open-label, multicenter phase I dose-escalation trial of ivuxolimab. Adults with locally advanced or metastatic melanoma, renal cell, hepatocellular, or head and neck squamous cell carcinoma were enrolled in the trial. Before TCR sequencing, CD4+ T cells and CD8+ T cells were sorted from peripheral blood as separate populations.

Genomic DNA was extracted from sorted cells for sequencing of the TCRbeta CDR3 region. The immunoSEQ Assay was used for sequencing of TCRbeta CDR3 regions. Sourced from immuneACCESS, this table was stored by TCRdb with only in-frame sequences that have V and J called. A share of the clones is absent; for the studies checked, an unresolved V gene accounts for under half, and the remainder has no known explanation. This sample holds more than 85,000 clones; 70% to 85% were observed only once. Of the sample, more than 1.1% falls within the top ten clones. The clonotype comes from an adult with an advanced solid tumor such as melanoma, head and neck, liver or kidney cancer. The sequence joins TRBV6-1 to TRBJ1-5; the D gene cannot be resolved reliably. Sequencing was performed on CD4+ or CD8+ T cells sorted from blood, taken in a trial of the OX40 agonist ivuxolimab. The CDR3 reads CASRGGAYSNQPQHF. The nucleotide sequence is TGTGCCAGCCGGGGTGGAGCTTATAGCAATCAGCCCCAGCATTTT.